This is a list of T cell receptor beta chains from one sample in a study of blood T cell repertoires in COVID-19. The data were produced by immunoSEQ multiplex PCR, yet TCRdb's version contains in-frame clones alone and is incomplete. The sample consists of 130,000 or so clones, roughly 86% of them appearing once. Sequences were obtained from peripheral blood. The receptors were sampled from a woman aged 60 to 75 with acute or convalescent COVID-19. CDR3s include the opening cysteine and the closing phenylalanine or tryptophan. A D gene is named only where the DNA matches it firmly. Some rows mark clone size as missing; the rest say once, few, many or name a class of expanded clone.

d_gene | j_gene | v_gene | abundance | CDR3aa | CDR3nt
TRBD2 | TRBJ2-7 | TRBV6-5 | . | CASSYREASSYEQYF | TGTGCCAGCAGTTACCGGGAGGCGTCCTCCTACGAGCAGTACTTC
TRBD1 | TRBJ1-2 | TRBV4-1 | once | CASSQPGGINYGYTF | TGCGCCAGCAGCCAGCCAGGGGGTATTAACTATGGCTACACCTTC
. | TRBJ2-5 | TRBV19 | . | CASSRTTGFTETQYF | TGTGCCAGTAGTAGGACGACAGGTTTTACAGAGACCCAGTACTTC
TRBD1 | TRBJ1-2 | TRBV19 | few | CASSIKTGTVYGYTF | TGTGCCAGTAGTATAAAAACCGGGACAGTTTACGGCTACACCTTC
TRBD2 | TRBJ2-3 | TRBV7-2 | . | CASSAGTSGLMQYF | TGTGCCAGCAGCGCCGGGACTAGCGGTTTGATGCAGTATTTT
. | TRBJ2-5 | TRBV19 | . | CASSIGGLLQETQYF | TGTGCCAGTAGTATAGGGGGACTTTTACAAGAGACCCAGTACTTC
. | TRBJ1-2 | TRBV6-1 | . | CASSDGRGYGYTF | TGTGCCAGCTCCGACGGGAGAGGCTATGGCTACACCTTC
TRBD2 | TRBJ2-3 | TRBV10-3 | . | CATRLAGGRDTQYF | TGTGCCACGCGACTAGCGGGGGGCCGAGATACGCAGTATTTT
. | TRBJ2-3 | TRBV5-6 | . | CASSTGVTDTQYF | TGTGCCAGCAGCACGGGGGTCACAGATACGCAGTATTTT
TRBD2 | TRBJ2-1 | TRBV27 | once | CASSLMLAGSYNEQFF | TGTGCCAGCAGTTTAATGCTAGCGGGCTCCTACAATGAGCAGTTCTTC
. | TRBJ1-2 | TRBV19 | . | CASSITEGSNYGYTF | TGTGCCAGTAGTATAACTGAGGGATCTAACTATGGCTACACCTTC
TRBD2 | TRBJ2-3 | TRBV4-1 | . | CASHRGGSTDTQYF | TGCGCCAGCCACCGCGGGGGGAGCACAGATACGCAGTATTTT
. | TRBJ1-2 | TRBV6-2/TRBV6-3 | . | CASSPLRIMQNYGYTF | TGTGCCAGCAGCCCTCTGCGAATAATGCAAAACTATGGCTACACCTTC
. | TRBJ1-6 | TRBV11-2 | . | CASSWTAQRSPLHF | TGTGCCAGCAGCTGGACAGCCCAGAGGTCACCCCTCCACTTT
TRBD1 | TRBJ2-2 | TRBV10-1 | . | CASSAQGATGELFF | TGCGCCAGCAGTGCCCAGGGGGCCACCGGGGAGCTGTTTTTT